The rows below give T cell receptor beta chains drawn from one sample of a study of blood T cell repertoires in COVID-19. Only in-frame clones appear in the TCRdb table, and some are missing; sequencing was by immunoSEQ multiplex PCR. The table includes roughly 480,000 clones, 80% to 90% detected once. Sequenced sample: peripheral blood. The receptors derive from a man aged 18 to 30 with COVID-19, enrolled during active disease. Both conserved end residues are part of each CDR3. The order of the fields is V gene, clone size, D gene, CDR3 length, J gene, CDR3 DNA, CDR3 protein. The D gene is left open where the match is weak. The size entry is marked missing in some rows and otherwise reads once, few, many or a size class.

v_call: TRBV5-4; clone_size: .; d_call: TRBD1; cdr3_length: 15; j_call: TRBJ2-1; cdr3_nt: TGTGCCAGCACCCCTAATAAGGGGGCAGGATATGAGCAGTTCTTC; cdr3_aa: CASTPNKGAGYEQFF
v_call: TRBV7-3; clone_size: .; d_call: TRBD1; cdr3_length: 15; j_call: TRBJ2-2; cdr3_nt: TGTGCCAGCAGTCTGACAGGGGGCGGCACCGGGGAGCTGTTTTTT; cdr3_aa: CASSLTGGGTGELFF
v_call: TRBV5-1; clone_size: .; d_call: .; cdr3_length: 14; j_call: TRBJ1-2; cdr3_nt: TGCGCCAGCAGGGGGGGGCAGTCTAACTATGGCTACACCTTC; cdr3_aa: CASRGGQSNYGYTF
v_call: TRBV12-3/TRBV12-4; clone_size: .; d_call: .; cdr3_length: 13; j_call: TRBJ1-2; cdr3_nt: TGTGCCAGCACCGGGTGGCAGAATTATGGCTACACCTTC; cdr3_aa: CASTGWQNYGYTF
v_call: TRBV4-1; clone_size: .; d_call: TRBD2; cdr3_length: 17; j_call: TRBJ2-3; cdr3_nt: TGCGCCAGCAGCCATGATTCCGGGGGGGGCCCCACAGATACGCAGTATTTT; cdr3_aa: CASSHDSGGGPTDTQYF
v_call: TRBV29-1; clone_size: .; d_call: TRBD2; cdr3_length: 15; j_call: TRBJ2-7; cdr3_nt: TGCACCACTAAGGCGGGGGGCCCCCTCTCCTACGAGCAGTACTTC; cdr3_aa: CTTKAGGPLSYEQYF
v_call: TRBV13; clone_size: .; d_call: TRBD2; cdr3_length: 15; j_call: TRBJ2-1; cdr3_nt: TGTGCCAGCAGCCGGGGACTAGCGGGATGGTATGAGCAGTTCTTC; cdr3_aa: CASSRGLAGWYEQFF
v_call: TRBV6-5; clone_size: .; d_call: TRBD1; cdr3_length: 13; j_call: TRBJ1-2; cdr3_nt: TGTGCCAGCAAAGGACAGGGGCTATATGGCTACACCTTC; cdr3_aa: CASKGQGLYGYTF
v_call: TRBV5-1; clone_size: .; d_call: TRBD1; cdr3_length: 15; j_call: TRBJ1-1; cdr3_nt: TGCGCCAGCAGCTTGGAGGGGGCAGGGAGCACTGAAGCTTTCTTT; cdr3_aa: CASSLEGAGSTEAFF
v_call: TRBV5-1; clone_size: .; d_call: TRBD2; cdr3_length: 16; j_call: TRBJ2-1; cdr3_nt: TGCGCCAGCACCCCCCTCGGGGGGAACTCCTACAATGAGCAGTTCTTC; cdr3_aa: CASTPLGGNSYNEQFF
v_call: TRBV3-1/TRBV3-2; clone_size: .; d_call: .; cdr3_length: 11; j_call: TRBJ2-1; cdr3_nt: TGTGCCAGCAGCCAAGCTCCACTAGTTTTCTTC; cdr3_aa: CASSQAPLVFF
v_call: TRBV2; clone_size: .; d_call: TRBD2; cdr3_length: 15; j_call: TRBJ2-1; cdr3_nt: TGTGCCAGCACGGATACTAGCGGGGTGTTTGCGGAGCAGTTCTTC; cdr3_aa: CASTDTSGVFAEQFF
v_call: TRBV7-2; clone_size: .; d_call: TRBD1; cdr3_length: 14; j_call: TRBJ1-3; cdr3_nt: TGTGCCAGCAGCACCCGGGACAGGTCCACCACCATATATTTT; cdr3_aa: CASSTRDRSTTIYF
v_call: TRBV5-1; clone_size: .; d_call: TRBD1; cdr3_length: 17; j_call: TRBJ1-2; cdr3_nt: TGCGCCAGCAGTCGCTTACAATCCGGGACAGGGCCCTATGGCTACACCTTC; cdr3_aa: CASSRLQSGTGPYGYTF
v_call: TRBV30; clone_size: .; d_call: .; cdr3_length: 16; j_call: TRBJ2-1; cdr3_nt: TGTGCCTGGACCCCCTTTAGCGAGATATCCTACAATGAGCAGTTCTTC; cdr3_aa: CAWTPFSEISYNEQFF
v_call: TRBV7-6; clone_size: .; d_call: .; cdr3_length: 13; j_call: TRBJ2-7; cdr3_nt: TGTGCCAGCAGCTATCGGGAATTCTCCGAGCAGTACTTC; cdr3_aa: CASSYREFSEQYF
v_call: TRBV6-5; clone_size: .; d_call: TRBD1; cdr3_length: 15; j_call: TRBJ1-1; cdr3_nt: TGTGCCAGCAGTTACCTCGGGACAGGGGACACTGAAGCTTTCTTT; cdr3_aa: CASSYLGTGDTEAFF
v_call: TRBV4-2; clone_size: .; d_call: .; cdr3_length: 15; j_call: TRBJ1-1; cdr3_nt: TGTGCCAGCAGCCCTGGTGTGACTTTGAACACTGAAGCTTTCTTT; cdr3_aa: CASSPGVTLNTEAFF
v_call: TRBV18; clone_size: once; d_call: .; cdr3_length: 15; j_call: TRBJ2-3; cdr3_nt: TGTGCCAGCTCACCAGGCAGGGCTGGCACAGATACGCAGTATTTT; cdr3_aa: CASSPGRAGTDTQYF
v_call: TRBV18; clone_size: .; d_call: TRBD2; cdr3_length: 16; j_call: TRBJ2-3; cdr3_nt: TGTGCCAGCTCAACTGGACTAGCGGGGACCACAGATACGCAGTATTTT; cdr3_aa: CASSTGLAGTTDTQYF
v_call: TRBV18; clone_size: .; d_call: .; cdr3_length: 13; j_call: TRBJ1-1; cdr3_nt: TGTGCCAGCTCACCGGGACAGAACACTGAAGCTTTCTTT; cdr3_aa: CASSPGQNTEAFF
v_call: TRBV18; clone_size: .; d_call: TRBD2; cdr3_length: 14; j_call: TRBJ2-3; cdr3_nt: TGTGCCAGCTCGGAGACTAGCCTCCCAGATACGCAGTATTTT; cdr3_aa: CASSETSLPDTQYF
v_call: TRBV25-1; clone_size: .; d_call: .; cdr3_length: 14; j_call: TRBJ1-6; cdr3_nt: TGTGCCAGCAGTGAATTCCCTCATAATTCACCCCTCCACTTT; cdr3_aa: CASSEFPHNSPLHF
v_call: TRBV7-3; clone_size: few; d_call: TRBD1; cdr3_length: 15; j_call: TRBJ2-2; cdr3_nt: TGTGCCAGCAGCTTCTTGGGACAGGGGCTCGGGGAGCTGTTTTTT; cdr3_aa: CASSFLGQGLGELFF
v_call: TRBV5-1; clone_size: .; d_call: .; cdr3_length: 14; j_call: TRBJ2-5; cdr3_nt: TGCGCCAGCAGCTTGGTGAGGAGTACGGAGACCCAGTACTTC; cdr3_aa: CASSLVRSTETQYF
v_call: TRBV10-2; clone_size: .; d_call: TRBD2; cdr3_length: 18; j_call: TRBJ2-1; cdr3_nt: TGCGCCAGCAGTGGGCAACCGGGACTAGCGGGAGGTCCTACCCAACAGTTCTTC; cdr3_aa: CASSGQPGLAGGPTQQFF
v_call: TRBV7-9; clone_size: .; d_call: .; cdr3_length: 13; j_call: TRBJ1-2; cdr3_nt: TGTGCCAGCAGCTTAGAGGGGCAACGGGGCTACACCTTC; cdr3_aa: CASSLEGQRGYTF
v_call: TRBV29-1; clone_size: .; d_call: TRBD1; cdr3_length: 14; j_call: TRBJ2-7; cdr3_nt: TGCAGCGTTCACCCGGGACAGGGGACCTACGAGCAGTACTTC; cdr3_aa: CSVHPGQGTYEQYF
v_call: TRBV7-2; clone_size: .; d_call: TRBD2; cdr3_length: 15; j_call: TRBJ2-3; cdr3_nt: TGTGCCAGCAGCTCCGCGGGAGGGCGCGGCCGCACGCAGTATTTT; cdr3_aa: CASSSAGGRGRTQYF
v_call: TRBV5-6; clone_size: few; d_call: TRBD1; cdr3_length: 14; j_call: TRBJ1-2; cdr3_nt: TGTGCCAGCAGCTTTTGGGACAGGGGCTATGGCTACACCTTC; cdr3_aa: CASSFWDRGYGYTF
v_call: TRBV7-9; clone_size: .; d_call: .; cdr3_length: 13; j_call: TRBJ1-2; cdr3_nt: TGTGCCAGCAGCTTAGGACCAGGCTATGGCTACACCTTC; cdr3_aa: CASSLGPGYGYTF
v_call: TRBV7-2; clone_size: .; d_call: .; cdr3_length: 15; j_call: TRBJ2-5; cdr3_nt: TGTGCCAGCAGCCGCCCTAGAAGTGCGGGGGAGACCCAGTACTTC; cdr3_aa: CASSRPRSAGETQYF
v_call: TRBV6-6; clone_size: .; d_call: TRBD1; cdr3_length: 15; j_call: TRBJ1-1; cdr3_nt: TGTGCCAGCAGTTACCCAGGGGGCGCCGGGACTGAAGCTTTCTTT; cdr3_aa: CASSYPGGAGTEAFF
v_call: TRBV5-5; clone_size: .; d_call: .; cdr3_length: 18; j_call: TRBJ2-6; cdr3_nt: TGTGCCAGCAGCTTTTTAGGGGGAGATGAATCTGGGGCCAACGTCCTGACTTTC; cdr3_aa: CASSFLGGDESGANVLTF